This entry describes one T cell receptor (beta chain). Profiling relied on immunoSEQ multiplex PCR, and the TCRdb table lists in-frame clones only, not all of them. The sample has about 42,000 clones, 80% to 90% seen once. The data belong to a study of blood T cell repertoires in COVID-19. Turning to the study itself: PBMCs, B-cell-depleted T cells, or T cells were the source of the cDNA or gDNA that made up the material.

The V and J ends lost 1 base and 4 bases respectively, with 14 bases between them. The CDR3 has 15 amino acids. Germline loops: CDR1 SGHRS, CDR2 YFSETQ. The sequence was obtained from a man younger than 45 with active or convalescent COVID-19. The chain uses TRBV5-1 and TRBJ1-2, with a weak D call TRBD1 (6 bases). Sequencing was done on a sample of peripheral blood. The CDR3 region is CASSLTPGDVYGYTF. CDR3 DNA: TGCGCCAGCAGCTTGACCCCAGGGGACGTCTATGGCTACACCTTC.